The 32 T cell receptor beta chains reported below all come from one sample, sequenced in a study of OX40 agonist ivuxolimab in advanced cancers. Here immunoSEQ multiplex PCR was the method, and the copy in TCRdb shows in-frame clones only, minus some. The data contain 95,000 to 150,000 clones, about 94% of them seen just once; the ten biggest clones take up less than 0.2%. Material: CD4+ or CD8+ T cells sorted from blood, obtained in a trial of the OX40 agonist ivuxolimab. These receptors were obtained from an adult with an advanced solid tumor such as melanoma, head and neck, liver or kidney cancer.

This chain uses TRBV7-9 with TRBJ2-3, with 11 bases that match TRBD2. V lost 5 bases, J lost 3 bases, and 4 bases stayed unmatched. Per the germline V gene, CDR1 is SEHNR and CDR2 is FQNEAQ (reference sequence). The CDR3 runs to 15 residues. The CDR3 DNA reads as TGTGCCAGCAGCGGTAGCGGGAGGGCAACAGATACGCAGTATTTT. This gives the protein CASSGSGRATDTQYF.

V usage is TRBV9 and J usage is TRBJ2-3; D not certain. This CDR3 has 14 residues. Trimming removed 0 bases from V and 2 bases from J, with 7 bases in between. Germline lookup yields CDR1 SGDLS and CDR2 YYNGEE. The CDR3 loop is CASSVAPNTDTQYF. The CDR3 DNA is TGTGCCAGCAGCGTAGCTCCAAACACAGATACGCAGTATTTT.

The chain uses TRBV11-1 and TRBJ2-7, with D tentatively TRBD1 (6 bases). V dropped 5 bases and J dropped 0 bases, with 11 bases sitting between them. Germline values: CDR1 SGHAT, CDR2 FQDESV (reference sequence). This CDR3 is built from 14 residues. Written as DNA, the CDR3 is TGTGCCAGCAGCCCCGGGACACCCTCCTACGAGCAGTACTTC. It translates to CASSPGTPSYEQYF.

V and J are TRBV10-3 and TRBJ2-3, with 9 positions matching TRBD2. V lost 0 bases and J lost 2; bases outside the gene matches: 6. The CDR3 spans 17 residues. Per the germline V gene, CDR1 is ENHRY and CDR2 is SYGVKD. In DNA, the CDR3 is TGTGCCATCAGTGAGTCGGAGCGGGAGGCCCTCACAGATACGCAGTATTTT. The encoded protein is CAISESEREALTDTQYF.

This chain's CDR3 is CASSPRMGGTDTQYF. CDR3 nucleotides: TGTGCCAGCTCGCCGAGGATGGGCGGCACAGATACGCAGTATTTT. The chain carries TRBV18 and TRBJ2-3; no definite D call. CDR1 is KGHSH, CDR2 LQKENI, per germline. The CDR3 has 15 amino acids. V was shortened by 6 bases and J by 1 base, with 14 bases between the two germline ends.

This CDR3 reads CASSSGDRVGYNEQFF. The CDR3 DNA reads as TGCGCCAGCAGCTCAGGGGACAGGGTAGGATACAATGAGCAGTTCTTC. The chain is built from TRBV5-1 and TRBJ2-1; 9 positions agree with TRBD1. The CDR3 has 16 residues. Germline assignment: CDR1 SGHRS and CDR2 YFSETQ. J was trimmed by 4 bases and V by 3 bases; bases with no gene match: 8.

This sequence joins TRBV18 and TRBJ2-7; D is perhaps TRBD1 (6 bases). V was trimmed by 4 bases and J by 5 bases, leaving 6 bases between them. The CDR3 sequence is 11 residues long. Germline V gives CDR1 KGHSH, CDR2 LQKENI. CDR3 protein: CASSQGDEQYF. The CDR3 DNA is TGTGCCAGCTCACAGGGGGACGAGCAGTACTTC.

The genes are TRBV5-5 and TRBJ2-5, with D possibly TRBD2 on 5 matching bases. The V gene's germline CDR1 is SGHKS and CDR2 YYEKEE (reference sequence). Trimming left V 3 bases short and J 4 bases short, with 19 bases between. This CDR3 comprises 16 residues. The DNA of the CDR3 is TGTGCCAGCAGCTCATTCCAAGCGGAAGGCTCAGAGACCCAGTACTTC. It is translated as CASSSFQAEGSETQYF.

The V and J genes are TRBV5-1 and TRBJ2-7; D possibly corresponds to TRBD2 (5 bases). V shed 0 bases and J shed 3 bases, with 10 bases lying between them. The CDR3 totals 14 residues. Germline CDR1 SGHRS, CDR2 YFSETQ. The CDR3 DNA reads TGCGCCAGCAGCTTGGAGATGGGGAGCTACGAGCAGTACTTC. Encoded protein: CASSLEMGSYEQYF.

The chain has TRBV14 and TRBJ2-1; 7 bases agree with TRBD2. J lost 3 bases, V lost 0 bases, and 14 bases had no gene match. The germline CDR1 and CDR2 sequences are SGHDN and FVKESK. The length of the CDR3 is 19 residues. CDR3 nucleotides: TGTGCCAGCAGCCAAGATCCCCCCCCCATAGCGGGCCACTACAATGAGCAGTTCTTC. It yields the protein CASSQDPPPIAGHYNEQFF.

The chain has TRBV19 and TRBJ1-5; D perhaps matches TRBD1 (5 bases). Trimming took 2 bases from V and 0 from J, leaving 14 bases between them. The CDR3 contains 17 residues. Germline V lookup: CDR1 LNHDA, CDR2 SQIVND (reference sequence). Written as DNA, the CDR3 is TGTGCCAGTAGTATAACTTGGTCGACAGATAGCAATCAGCCCCAGCATTTT. Protein product: CASSITWSTDSNQPQHF.

The chain employs TRBV7-8 and TRBJ2-2, with D maybe TRBD2 (6 bases). This CDR3 is built from 14 residues. The ends were cut back, 5 bases at V and 4 bases at J, with 11 bases in the middle. Germline V gene data show CDR1 as SGHVS and CDR2 as FQNEAQ. CDR3: CASSNRGFTGELFF. The CDR3 DNA is TGTGCCAGCAGCAACCGGGGGTTCACCGGGGAGCTGTTTTTT.

The chain joins TRBV11-2 to TRBJ1-1; D is uncertain. The CDR3 length is 14 residues. In germline, CDR1 is SGHAT, CDR2 FQNNGV. V was pared by 5 bases and J by 1 base, with 11 bases between. The CDR3 sequence: CASSATRGNTEAFF. In DNA form, the CDR3 reads TGTGCCAGCAGCGCAACCCGGGGGAACACTGAAGCTTTCTTT.

J is TRBJ2-2 and V is TRBV27, with TRBD1 matching 9 bases. V was clipped by 4 bases and J by 4 bases; unmatched bases: 1. The CDR3 spans 14 residues. Germline CDR1 MNHEY, CDR2 SMNVEV (reference sequence). CDR3 DNA sequence: TGTGCCAGCAGTTGGGACAGGGTCACCGGGGAGCTGTTTTTT. Protein: CASSWDRVTGELFF.

The J gene is TRBJ1-3, the V gene TRBV30, with D uncertain. Looked up from germline, CDR1 is GTSNPN and CDR2 is SVGIG (reference sequence). The V end lost 3 bases, the J end lost 2 bases, and 8 bases lay between the germline ends. The length of the CDR3 is 13 residues. The DNA for the CDR3 is TGTGCCTGGAGGCCTGCGGCTGGAAACACCATATATTTT. As protein: CAWRPAAGNTIYF.

The V gene is TRBV5-4, the J gene TRBJ2-3; 7 bases are shared with TRBD2. V lost 4 bases, J lost 1 base, and 3 bases stayed unmatched. Looked up from germline, CDR1 is SGHNT and CDR2 is YYREEE (reference sequence). The CDR3 runs 14 residues. In DNA, the CDR3 is TGTGCCAGCAGCGCGGGAGTGGGCACAGATACGCAGTATTTT. It translates to CASSAGVGTDTQYF.

The chain couples TRBV19 to TRBJ1-5, with TRBD1 as a possible D gene (5 bases). With 2 bases removed from V and 2 bases from J, the gap between germline ends came to 13 bases. This CDR3 comprises 16 residues. Germline-derived CDR1 and CDR2 are LNHDA and SQIVND (reference sequence). The CDR3 bases are TGTGCCAGTAGTATAACCGCAGGGTTAGGCAATCAGCCCCAGCATTTT. Residues: CASSITAGLGNQPQHF.

J is TRBJ1-5 and V is TRBV6-6; the match to TRBD1 covers 7 bases. Germline V gene sequence: CDR1 MNHNY, CDR2 SVGAGI (reference sequence). This CDR3 spans 14 amino acids. V shed 6 bases and J 2 bases; nucleotides not matched to a gene: 4. This CDR3 reads CASRSDRGNQPQHF. The CDR3 bases are TGTGCCAGCAGATCCGACAGGGGCAATCAGCCCCAGCATTTT.

J is TRBJ2-5 and V is TRBV5-1; TRBD2 agrees at 13 bases. The CDR3 covers 18 residues. Trimming at V came to 5 bases and at J to 5 bases, leaving 15 bases not matched to a gene. Germline lookup yields CDR1 SGHRS and CDR2 YFSETQ. DNA of the CDR3: TGCGCCAGCAGTACGCGACGGGGACTAGCGGGACGAGGTGAGACCCAGTACTTC. Encoded protein: CASSTRRGLAGRGETQYF.

This clone came up a few times. The gene calls are TRBV19 and TRBJ2-1, with D perhaps TRBD1 (6 bases). The CDR3 length is 14 residues. Germline lookup yields CDR1 LNHDA and CDR2 SQIVND (reference sequence). Trimming removed 2 bases at V and 1 base at J, with 6 bases between. This chain's CDR3 is CASSIRGSYNEQFF. The CDR3 DNA follows: TGTGCCAGTAGTATAAGGGGGTCCTACAATGAGCAGTTCTTC.

This clone was seen only once. V is TRBV11-3 and J is TRBJ1-2, with 11 bases identical to TRBD1. This CDR3 has 14 amino acids. V dropped 5 bases and J dropped 7; count of bases not matched to a gene: 6. Germline CDR1 reads SGHNT; CDR2 reads YENEEA. CDR3 bases: TGTGCCAGCAGCCCCGGGGGGACAGGGGGTGGCTACACCTTC. Its translation: CASSPGGTGGGYTF.

The V call is TRBV2, the J call TRBJ1-3, with D possibly matching TRBD1 (6 bases). V was clipped by 6 bases and J by 0 bases, with 12 bases between them. The CDR3 consists of 15 residues. Germline V gives CDR1 SNHLY, CDR2 FYNNEI. The CDR3 loop reads CASRYRVRSGNTIYF. CDR3 DNA sequence: TGTGCCAGCAGGTACAGGGTACGCTCTGGAAACACCATATATTTT.

The chain uses TRBV7-7 and TRBJ2-7; 9 bases align to TRBD1. The CDR3 covers 13 residues. The trim removed 5 bases at V and 6 bases at J, leaving 5 bases unmatched. Germline V gene data show CDR1 as SSHAT and CDR2 as FNYEAQ (reference sequence). The CDR3 spells CASSPDRGSEQYF. In nucleotides, the CDR3 is TGTGCCAGCAGCCCGGACAGGGGAAGCGAGCAGTACTTC. Full variable domain (missing parts from reference TRBV7-7 and TRBJ2-7): GAGVSQSPRYKVTKRGQDVTLRCDPISSHATLYWYQQALGQGPEFLTYFNYEAQPDKSGLPSDRFSAERPEGSISTLTIQRTEQRDSAMYRCASSPDRGSEQYFGPGTRLTVT.

This clone was seen just once. The V call is TRBV4-1, the J call TRBJ1-5; perhaps TRBD1 as D (6 bases). CDR3 length: 17 residues. The ends were cut back, 0 bases at V and 3 bases at J, with 15 bases in the middle. Germline V gene sequence: CDR1 MGHRA, CDR2 YSYEKL. The CDR3 spells CASSQEAGANLNQPQHF. CDR3 in DNA: TGCGCCAGCAGCCAAGAGGCAGGGGCCAACCTCAATCAGCCCCAGCATTTT.

The gene calls are TRBV30 and TRBJ2-1; TRBD1 or TRBD2 may be the D gene (5 bases each). The CDR3 loop spans 15 amino acids. CDR1 is GTSNPN, CDR2 SVGIG, per germline (reference sequence). The V gene lost 2 bases and the J gene lost 0 bases, with 11 bases spanning the gap. The CDR3 here is CAWSRDHSSYNEQFF. The DNA of the CDR3 is TGTGCCTGGAGTCGGGACCATAGCTCCTACAATGAGCAGTTCTTC. The whole variable domain, filled in from reference TRBV30 and TRBJ2-1, reads SQTIHQWPATLVQPVGSPLSLECTVEGTSNPNLYWYRQAAGRGLQLLFYSVGIGQISSEVPQNLSASRPQDRQFILSSKKLLLSDSGFYLCAWSRDHSSYNEQFFGPGTRLTVL.

The chain uses TRBV9 and TRBJ2-7, with 7 bases fitting TRBD1. CDR3 length: 18 residues. Trimming took 0 bases from V and 2 from J; bases not matched to a gene: 14. Germline V CDR1 and CDR2: SGDLS, YYNGEE. CDR3 DNA sequence: TGTGCCAGCAGCGTAGCATCCACGACAGGGAATTTTGCCTACGAGCAGTACTTC. Its protein is CASSVASTTGNFAYEQYF.

The chain combines TRBV10-3 with TRBJ1-4, with D uncertain. The CDR3 is made up of 14 amino acids. Germline V gene sequence: CDR1 ENHRY, CDR2 SYGVKD. V shed 4 bases and J shed 7 bases, with 13 bases lying between them. DNA for the CDR3: TGTGCCATCAGTGTGGGAGGCAACGGTGAAAAACTGTTTTTT. Its translation is CAISVGGNGEKLFF.

This clone was found a few times. V usage is TRBV7-6 and J usage is TRBJ1-3; 10 nucleotides align to TRBD1. Trimming took 4 bases from V and 5 from J; bases not matched to a gene: 5. The CDR3 runs 15 residues. Germline V gene data show CDR1 as SGHVS and CDR2 as FNYEAQ. The CDR3 region has the DNA TGTGCCAGCAGCTCTTTGACAGGGGGCCGAAACACCATATATTTT. Protein product: CASSSLTGGRNTIYF.

The gene calls are TRBV6-5 and TRBJ2-5; tentative D call: TRBD1 (6 bases). The CDR3 has 13 amino acids. Germline loops: CDR1 MNHEY, CDR2 SVGAGI. V was trimmed by 6 bases and J by 1 base, leaving 9 bases between them. CDR3 sequence (DNA): TGTGCCAGCAGCGGACAGATCCAAGAGACCCAGTACTTC. It translates to CASSGQIQETQYF.

J is TRBJ1-3 and V is TRBV9, with D perhaps matching TRBD1 (6 bases). The CDR3 runs 16 residues. Trimming shortened V by 4 bases and J by 0 bases, and 14 bases separated the two germline ends. Germline loops: CDR1 SGDLS, CDR2 YYNGEE. For the CDR3, the DNA is TGTGCCAGCAGCCCGCGACAGGTGAGCTCTGGAAACACCATATATTTT. Residues: CASSPRQVSSGNTIYF.

V is TRBV19 and J is TRBJ2-3; 7 bases fit TRBD2. Germline V CDR1 and CDR2: LNHDA, SQIVND (reference sequence). J gave up 6 bases and V 7 bases, and 10 bases lay outside the gene matches. The CDR3 has 14 amino acids. The CDR3 DNA reads as TGTGCCAGTATGTCGCGCGGGGGAGATGATACGCAGTATTTT. Translating gives CASMSRGGDDTQYF.

The chain carries TRBV28 and TRBJ2-7; D ambiguous. This CDR3 has 14 amino acids. Trimming stripped 6 bases from V and 3 bases from J, with 15 bases between. The germline V gene encodes CDR1 MDHEN and CDR2 SYDVKM. The CDR3 bases are TGTGCCAGCAGCCAACCCCCCACGCGCTACGAGCAGTACTTC. It yields the protein CASSQPPTRYEQYF.